These 10 T cell receptor beta chains originate from one sample sequenced in a study of CD8 T cells in Susac syndrome. The RNA input was about 0.5 to 1 ug, and it was reverse transcribed with random hexamers. A single record per CDR3 protein comes from TCRdb applying MiXCR to the immunoSEQ multiplex PCR reads. This sample has 150,000 to 200,000 distinct CDR3 sequences, with approximately 95% found just once. The sequenced sample was CD8+ T cells from PBMCs. The receptors were gathered from a human donor with Susac syndrome.

This clonotype was counted only a few times. The V gene is TRBV20-1, the J gene TRBJ1-2, with D unresolved. Between the trimmed V and J ends, which lost 0 bases and 2 bases, there was a span of 7 bases. The CDR3 is 13 amino acids. The germline CDR1 and CDR2 sequences are DFQATT and SNEGSKA (reference sequence). CDR3 sequence: CSARDPGNYGYTF. The DNA of the CDR3 is TGCAGTGCTAGAGATCCGGGGAACTATGGCTACACCTTC.

This clonotype was seen just once. V and J are TRBV6-5 and TRBJ1-2; D remains ambiguous. Germline-derived CDR1 and CDR2 are MNHEY and SVGAGI. The CDR3 is made up of 13 amino acids. V lost 7 bases to trimming and J lost 3 bases, with 12 bases between them. The CDR3 DNA follows: TGTGCCAGCAAGTCCTCCGGGGACTATGGCTACACCTTC. This encodes CASKSSGDYGYTF.

The gene calls are TRBV18 and TRBJ2-7, with D uncertain. Germline assignment: CDR1 KGHSH and CDR2 LQKENI. V lost 2 bases and J 0 bases, leaving 8 bases between the germline ends. This CDR3 region has 14 residues. The chain's CDR3 is CASSPELFSYEQYF. In nucleotides, the CDR3 is TGTGCCAGCTCACCAGAACTGTTCTCCTACGAGCAGTACTTC.

The rearrangement uses TRBV27 and TRBJ2-6; D not resolved. The CDR3 extends over 15 amino acids. V shed 5 bases and J shed 1 base, with 9 bases lying between them. CDR1 is MNHEY, CDR2 SMNVEV, per germline (reference sequence). The CDR3 spells CASSRLPSGANVLTF. The CDR3 DNA reads TGTGCCAGCAGTCGCCTCCCGTCTGGGGCCAACGTCCTGACTTTC.

J is TRBJ1-1 and V is TRBV7-9; perhaps TRBD1 as D (5 bases). V was pared by 3 bases and J by 5 bases, with 19 bases between. The CDR3 has 16 residues. Germline V gene lookup returns CDR1 SEHNR and CDR2 FQNEAQ (reference sequence). The CDR3 region has the DNA TGTGCCAGCAGCTTGACACCGGGGCAGGGATCGACTGAAGCTTTCTTT. Protein: CASSLTPGQGSTEAFF.

V and J are TRBV20-1 and TRBJ1-2; 8 bases line up with TRBD1. The V gene's germline CDR1 is DFQATT and CDR2 SNEGSKA (reference sequence). The CDR3 is made up of 13 amino acids. The ends lost 4 bases at V and 7 bases at J; junction bases unmatched: 8. This CDR3 reads CSATPQGAIGYTF. CDR3 nucleotide sequence: TGCAGTGCTACTCCCCAGGGGGCGATTGGCTACACCTTC.

The chain is built from TRBV20-1 and TRBJ2-7; 7 bases map to TRBD1. This CDR3 spans 13 amino acids. Trimming at V came to 6 bases and at J to 2 bases, leaving 7 bases not matched to a gene. The germline CDR1 and CDR2 sequences are DFQATT and SNEGSKA (reference sequence). The CDR3 DNA is TGCAGTGCACAAAGGACAGGCCCCTACGAGCAGTACTTC. It is translated as CSAQRTGPYEQYF.

This chain joins TRBV4-2 and TRBJ2-3; no clear D. CDR3 length equals 15 residues. Germline values: CDR1 LGHNA, CDR2 YNFKEQ. The germline V and J ends were trimmed by 0 bases and 5 bases, with 12 bases remaining between them. The CDR3 coding sequence is TGTGCCAGCAGCCAAGATCTGACTGATGGAGATACGCAGTATTTT. Its translation is CASSQDLTDGDTQYF.

The chain combines TRBV28 with TRBJ2-7; 12 nucleotides match TRBD2. V trimming: 0 bases; J trimming: 7 bases; junction bases outside the gene matches: 4. Germline CDR1 and CDR2: MDHEN and SYDVKM. The CDR3 runs to 15 residues. This CDR3 is CASSLWASGRGEQYF. The CDR3, as DNA: TGTGCCAGCAGTTTATGGGCTAGCGGGAGGGGAGAGCAGTACTTC.

The chain combines TRBV15 with TRBJ2-4; TRBD1 might be the D (5 bases). Germline V gene data show CDR1 as LNHNV and CDR2 as YYDKDF (reference sequence). The CDR3 has 15 residues. Deletions cut 1 base from V and 7 bases from J, with 14 bases between. CDR3 loop: CATSRVSGLMNIQYF. The CDR3 DNA follows: TGTGCCACCAGCAGAGTATCAGGGTTGATGAACATTCAGTACTTC.